This T cell receptor (beta chain) originates from a study of T cell responses to AZD1222 COVID-19 vaccine. Study-wide findings and caveats: Donors were chiefly white British, with a greater number of females, and clonal diversity was perhaps underestimated. Only five or six individuals given AZD1222 were seropositive at baseline. Recipients of two AZD1222 doses showed rising Spike-specific TCR breadth and depth.

TCRdb keeps only in-frame clones here, not all; method: immunoSEQ multiplex PCR. The sample table includes more than 110,000 clones. V was pared by 1 base and J by 5 bases, with 4 bases of the junction left unmatched. CDR1 and CDR2 (germline): LNHNV, YYDKDF (reference sequence). This CDR3 is 15 amino acids long. Note on this clone: What it binds is unknown.

The origin of this receptor is an adult in good health. The V call is TRBV15, the J call TRBJ2-7; 11 bases are a match to TRBD1. Sequenced input: peripheral blood. The CDR3 here is CATSRGGTGGDEQYF. The DNA for the CDR3 is TGTGCCACCAGCAGAGGAGGGACAGGGGGGGACGAGCAGTACTTC.